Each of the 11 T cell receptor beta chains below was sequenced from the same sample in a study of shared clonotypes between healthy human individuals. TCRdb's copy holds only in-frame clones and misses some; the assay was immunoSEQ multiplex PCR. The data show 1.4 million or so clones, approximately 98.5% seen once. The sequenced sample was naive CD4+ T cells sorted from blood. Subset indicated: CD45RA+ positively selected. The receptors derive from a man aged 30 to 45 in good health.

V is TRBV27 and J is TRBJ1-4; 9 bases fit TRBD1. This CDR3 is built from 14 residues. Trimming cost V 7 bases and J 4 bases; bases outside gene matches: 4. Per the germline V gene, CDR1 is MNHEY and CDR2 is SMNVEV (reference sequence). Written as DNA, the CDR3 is TGTGCCAGCAAGCGGGGACAGGGTAATGAAAAACTGTTTTTT. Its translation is CASKRGQGNEKLFF. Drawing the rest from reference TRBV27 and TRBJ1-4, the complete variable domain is EAQVTQNPRYLITVTGKKLTVTCSQNMNHEYMSWYRQDPGLGLRQIYYSMNVEVTDKGDVPEGYKVSRKEKRNFPLILESPSPNQTSLYFCASKRGQGNEKLFFGSGTQLSVL.

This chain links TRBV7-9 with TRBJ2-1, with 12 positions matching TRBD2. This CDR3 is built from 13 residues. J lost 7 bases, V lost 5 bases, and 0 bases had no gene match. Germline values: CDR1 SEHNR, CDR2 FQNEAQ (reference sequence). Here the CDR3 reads CASSTSGGNEQFF. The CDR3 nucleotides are TGTGCCAGCAGCACTAGCGGGGGGAATGAGCAGTTCTTC.

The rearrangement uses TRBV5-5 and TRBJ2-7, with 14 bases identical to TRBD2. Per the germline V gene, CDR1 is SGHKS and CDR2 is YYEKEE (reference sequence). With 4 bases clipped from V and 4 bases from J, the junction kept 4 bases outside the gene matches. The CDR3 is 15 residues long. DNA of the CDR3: TGTGCCAGCAGCGCAGGGACTAGCGGGAGTTACGAGCAGTACTTC. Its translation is CASSAGTSGSYEQYF. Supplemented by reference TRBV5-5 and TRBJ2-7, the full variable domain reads DAGVTQSPTHLIKTRGQQVTLRCSPISGHKSVSWYQQVLGQGPQFIFQYYEKEERGRGNFPDRFSARQFPNYSSELNVNALLLGDSALYLCASSAGTSGSYEQYFGPGTRLTVT.

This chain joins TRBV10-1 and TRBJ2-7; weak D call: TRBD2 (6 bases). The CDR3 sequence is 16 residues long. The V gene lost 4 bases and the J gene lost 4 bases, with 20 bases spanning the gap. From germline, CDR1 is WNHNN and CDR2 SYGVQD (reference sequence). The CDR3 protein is CASSVDLRTGRYEQYF. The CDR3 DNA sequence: TGCGCCAGCAGTGTTGACCTACGAACGGGGAGGTACGAGCAGTACTTC.

CDR3 nucleotide sequence: TGTGCCAGCACGGCGGGGGGCGCCTACGAGCAGTACTTC. This gives the protein CASTAGGAYEQYF. The rearrangement links TRBV6-1 to TRBJ2-7; 8 bases agree with TRBD2. Germline lookup yields CDR1 MNHNS and CDR2 SASEGT. This CDR3 has 13 residues. V lost 7 bases, J lost 2 bases, and 4 bases stayed unmatched.

In nucleotides, the CDR3 is TGCGCCAGCAGCTTGGACTTCGGGACTCCCTCCTACAATGAGCAGTTCTTC. Translating gives CASSLDFGTPSYNEQFF. The chain uses TRBV5-1 and TRBJ2-1, with D possibly TRBD2 on 6 matching bases. The CDR3 sequence is 17 residues long. Germline-derived CDR1 and CDR2 are SGHRS and YFSETQ. Trimming took off 0 bases at V and 0 bases at J, with 13 bases between the two ends.

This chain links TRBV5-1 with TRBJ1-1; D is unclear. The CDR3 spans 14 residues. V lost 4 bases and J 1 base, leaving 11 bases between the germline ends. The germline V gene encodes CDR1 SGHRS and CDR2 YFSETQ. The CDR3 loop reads CASSVSPGNTEAFF. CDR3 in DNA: TGCGCCAGCAGCGTTTCCCCAGGGAACACTGAAGCTTTCTTT.

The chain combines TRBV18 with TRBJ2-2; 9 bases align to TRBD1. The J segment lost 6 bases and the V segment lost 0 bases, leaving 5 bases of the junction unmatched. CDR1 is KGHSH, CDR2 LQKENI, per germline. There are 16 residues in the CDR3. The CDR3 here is CASSPPGQGTAGELFF. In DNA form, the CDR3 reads TGTGCCAGCTCACCACCCGGACAGGGGACCGCCGGGGAGCTGTTTTTT.

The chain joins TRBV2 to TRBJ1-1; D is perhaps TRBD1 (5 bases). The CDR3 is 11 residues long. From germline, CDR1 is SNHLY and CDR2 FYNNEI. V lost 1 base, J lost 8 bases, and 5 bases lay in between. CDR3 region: CASSEGGEAFF. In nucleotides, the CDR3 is TGTGCCAGCAGTGAAGGGGGGGAAGCTTTCTTT.

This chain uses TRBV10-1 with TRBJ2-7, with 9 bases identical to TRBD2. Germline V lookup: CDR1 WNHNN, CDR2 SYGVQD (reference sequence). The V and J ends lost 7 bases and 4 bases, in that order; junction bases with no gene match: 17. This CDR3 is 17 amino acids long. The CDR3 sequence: CASNGTALAGELYEQYF. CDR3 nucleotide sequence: TGCGCCAGCAACGGGACCGCTTTAGCGGGAGAATTATACGAGCAGTACTTC.

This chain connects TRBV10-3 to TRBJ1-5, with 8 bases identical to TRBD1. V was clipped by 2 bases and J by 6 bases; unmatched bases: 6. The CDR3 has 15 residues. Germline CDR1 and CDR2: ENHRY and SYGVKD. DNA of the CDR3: TGTGCCATCAGTGAGACTACAGGGGGATTTCAGCCCCAGCATTTT. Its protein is CAISETTGGFQPQHF.